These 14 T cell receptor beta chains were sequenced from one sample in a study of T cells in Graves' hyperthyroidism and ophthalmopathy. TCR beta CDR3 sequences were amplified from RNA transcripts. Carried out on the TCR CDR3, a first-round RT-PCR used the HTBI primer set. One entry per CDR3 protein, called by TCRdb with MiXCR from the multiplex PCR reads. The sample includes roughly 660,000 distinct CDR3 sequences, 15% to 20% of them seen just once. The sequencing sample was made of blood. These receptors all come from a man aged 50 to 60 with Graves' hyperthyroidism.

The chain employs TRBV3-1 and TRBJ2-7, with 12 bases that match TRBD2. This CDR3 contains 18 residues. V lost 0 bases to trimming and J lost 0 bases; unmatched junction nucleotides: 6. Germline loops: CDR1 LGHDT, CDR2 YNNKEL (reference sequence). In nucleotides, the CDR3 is TGTGCCAGCAGCCAAGATAGTCTAGCGGGAGGGAGCTCCTACGAGCAGTACTTC. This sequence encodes CASSQDSLAGGSSYEQYF.

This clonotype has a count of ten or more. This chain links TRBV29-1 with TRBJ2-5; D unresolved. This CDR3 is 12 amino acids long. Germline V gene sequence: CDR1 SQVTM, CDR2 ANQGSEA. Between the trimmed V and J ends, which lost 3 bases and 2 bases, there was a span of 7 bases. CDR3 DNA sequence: TGCAGCGTTGATGAGATACAAGAGACCCAGTACTTC. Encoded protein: CSVDEIQETQYF.

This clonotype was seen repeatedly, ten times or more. This CDR3 reads CASIPSWTVHEQYF. The CDR3 nucleotides read TGTGCCAGCATCCCTAGTTGGACAGTCCACGAGCAGTACTTC. The chain recombines TRBV7-2 with TRBJ2-7, with a weak D call TRBD1 (6 bases). Germline V gene data show CDR1 as SGHTA and CDR2 as FQGNSA. The CDR3 extends over 14 amino acids. V lost 7 bases, J lost 5 bases, and 18 bases lay in between.

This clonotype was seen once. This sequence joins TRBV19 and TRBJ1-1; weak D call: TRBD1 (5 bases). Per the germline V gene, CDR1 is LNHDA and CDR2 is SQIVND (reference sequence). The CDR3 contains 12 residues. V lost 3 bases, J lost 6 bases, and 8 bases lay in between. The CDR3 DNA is TGTGCCAGTAGTATGGGGGAAGCTGAAGCTTTCTTT. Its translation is CASSMGEAEAFF.

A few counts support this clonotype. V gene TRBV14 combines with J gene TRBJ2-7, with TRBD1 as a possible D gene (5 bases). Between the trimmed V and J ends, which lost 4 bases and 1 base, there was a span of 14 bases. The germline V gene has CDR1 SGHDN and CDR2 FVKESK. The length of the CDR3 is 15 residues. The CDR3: CASSRGNRISYEQYF. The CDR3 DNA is TGTGCCAGCAGCCGCGGAAACAGGATTTCCTACGAGCAGTACTTC.

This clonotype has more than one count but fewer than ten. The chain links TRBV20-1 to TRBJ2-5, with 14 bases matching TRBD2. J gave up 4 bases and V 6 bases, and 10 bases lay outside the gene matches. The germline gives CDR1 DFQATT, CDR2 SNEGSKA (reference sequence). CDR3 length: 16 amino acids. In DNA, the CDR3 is TGCAGTGCAACCGGGACTAGCGGGAGTCGCCCAGAGACCCAGTACTTC. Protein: CSATGTSGSRPETQYF.

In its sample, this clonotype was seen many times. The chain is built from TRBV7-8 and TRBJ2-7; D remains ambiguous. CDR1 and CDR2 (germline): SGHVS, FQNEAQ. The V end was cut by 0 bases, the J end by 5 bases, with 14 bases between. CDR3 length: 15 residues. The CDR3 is CASSLALAEVDEQYF. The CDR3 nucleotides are TGTGCCAGCAGCTTAGCGCTGGCAGAAGTTGACGAGCAGTACTTC.

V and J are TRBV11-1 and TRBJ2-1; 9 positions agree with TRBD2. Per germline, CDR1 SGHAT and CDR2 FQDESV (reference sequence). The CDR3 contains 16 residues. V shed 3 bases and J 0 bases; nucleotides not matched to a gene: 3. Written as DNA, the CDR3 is TGTGCCAGCAGCTTGAAGACTAGCGGCTCCTACAATGAGCAGTTCTTC. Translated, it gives CASSLKTSGSYNEQFF.

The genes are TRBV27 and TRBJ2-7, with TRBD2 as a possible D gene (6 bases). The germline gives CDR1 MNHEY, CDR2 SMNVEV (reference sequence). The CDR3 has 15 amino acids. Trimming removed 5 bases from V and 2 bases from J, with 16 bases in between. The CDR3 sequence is CASSPTRESAYEQYF. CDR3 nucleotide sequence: TGTGCCAGCAGTCCGACTCGGGAGTCGGCCTACGAGCAGTACTTC.

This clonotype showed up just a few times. CDR3 DNA: TGCGCCAGCAGCCCCCTCCCGTCCAGGGGGTCTACTGAAGCTTTCTTT. It specifies CASSPLPSRGSTEAFF. This chain connects TRBV4-1 to TRBJ1-1; 7 positions match TRBD1. CDR3 length: 16 residues. CDR1 is MGHRA and CDR2 is YSYEKL in the germline V gene. The V gene end was trimmed by 4 bases and the J gene end by 5 bases; junction bases not matched to a gene: 13.

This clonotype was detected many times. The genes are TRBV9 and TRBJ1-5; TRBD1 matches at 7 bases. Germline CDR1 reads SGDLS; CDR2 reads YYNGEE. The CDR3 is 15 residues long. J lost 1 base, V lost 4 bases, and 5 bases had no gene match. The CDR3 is CASSPGGNSNQPQHF. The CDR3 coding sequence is TGTGCCAGCAGCCCAGGGGGGAACAGCAATCAGCCCCAGCATTTT.

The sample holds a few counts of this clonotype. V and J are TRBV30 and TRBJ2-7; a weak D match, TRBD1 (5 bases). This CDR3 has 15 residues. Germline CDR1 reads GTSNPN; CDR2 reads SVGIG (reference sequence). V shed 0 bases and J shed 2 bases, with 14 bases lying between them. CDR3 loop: CAWSVSRVLTYEQYF. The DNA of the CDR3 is TGTGCCTGGAGTGTAAGCAGGGTACTAACCTACGAGCAGTACTTC.

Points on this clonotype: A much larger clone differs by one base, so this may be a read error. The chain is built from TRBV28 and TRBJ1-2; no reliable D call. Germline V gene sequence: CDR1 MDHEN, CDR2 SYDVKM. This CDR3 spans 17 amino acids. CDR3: CPSKNSEGGLHRNGYTF. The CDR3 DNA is TGTCCCAGCAAAAACTCAGAGGGAGGGCTCCATCGTAATGGCTACACCTTC.

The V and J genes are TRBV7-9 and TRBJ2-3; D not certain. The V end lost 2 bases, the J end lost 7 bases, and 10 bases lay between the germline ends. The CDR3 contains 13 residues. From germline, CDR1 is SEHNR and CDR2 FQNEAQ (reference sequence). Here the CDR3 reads CASSLSSANTQYF. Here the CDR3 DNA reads TGTGCCAGCAGCTTATCCTCAGCTAATACGCAGTATTTT.